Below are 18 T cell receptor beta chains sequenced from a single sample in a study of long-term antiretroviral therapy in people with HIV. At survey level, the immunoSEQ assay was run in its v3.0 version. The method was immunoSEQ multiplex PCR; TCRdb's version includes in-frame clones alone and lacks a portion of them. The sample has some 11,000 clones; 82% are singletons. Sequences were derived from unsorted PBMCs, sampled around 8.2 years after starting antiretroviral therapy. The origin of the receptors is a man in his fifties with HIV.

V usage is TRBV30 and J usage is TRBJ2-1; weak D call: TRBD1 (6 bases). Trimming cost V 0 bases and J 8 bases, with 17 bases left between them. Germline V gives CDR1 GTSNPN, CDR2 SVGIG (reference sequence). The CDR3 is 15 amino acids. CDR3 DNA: TGTGCCTGGAGTGTACCCCAAACAGGGAACGATGAGCAGTTCTTC. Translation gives CAWSVPQTGNDEQFF.

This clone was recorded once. The CDR3 reads CASSLGHNEQFF. CDR3 nucleotide sequence: TGTGCCAGCAGCTTGGGACACAATGAGCAGTTCTTC. This chain connects TRBV5-6 to TRBJ2-1; unclear D gene. The CDR3 loop spans 12 amino acids. Germline V CDR1 and CDR2: SGHDT, YYEEEE. Deletions cut 0 bases from V and 5 bases from J, with 3 bases between.

The CDR3 loop reads CASSIDSAGLTEQFF. CDR3 nucleotides: TGTGCCAGTAGTATTGACAGCGCCGGATTGACTGAGCAGTTCTTC. V usage is TRBV19 and J usage is TRBJ2-1; D possibly corresponds to TRBD1 (5 bases). There are 15 residues in the CDR3. The V gene's germline CDR1 is LNHDA and CDR2 SQIVND (reference sequence). Trimming stripped 3 bases from V and 9 bases from J, with 18 bases between.

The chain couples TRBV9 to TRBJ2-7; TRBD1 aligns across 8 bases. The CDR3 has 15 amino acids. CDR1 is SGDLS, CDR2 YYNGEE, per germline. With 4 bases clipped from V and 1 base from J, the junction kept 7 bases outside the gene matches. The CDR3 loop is CASSPWTGTSYEQYF. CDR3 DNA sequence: TGTGCCAGCAGCCCCTGGACAGGGACTTCCTACGAGCAGTACTTC.

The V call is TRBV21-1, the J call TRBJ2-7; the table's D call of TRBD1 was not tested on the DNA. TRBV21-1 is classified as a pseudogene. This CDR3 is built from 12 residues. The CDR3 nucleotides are TGTGCCAGCAGGCCAGGGGCCTACAAGCAGTACTTC. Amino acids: CASRPGAYKQYF.

The CDR3 loop reads CASSLVSQGPNTGELFF. The CDR3 DNA reads as TGTGCCAGCAGCTTGGTCAGCCAGGGACCGAACACCGGGGAGCTGTTTTTT. The genes are TRBV5-6 and TRBJ2-2; the D gene could be TRBD1 or TRBD2 (5 bases each). Trimming took 0 bases from V and 0 from J, leaving 12 bases between them. The CDR3 is made up of 17 amino acids. CDR1 SGHDT and CDR2 YYEEEE come from the germline V gene.

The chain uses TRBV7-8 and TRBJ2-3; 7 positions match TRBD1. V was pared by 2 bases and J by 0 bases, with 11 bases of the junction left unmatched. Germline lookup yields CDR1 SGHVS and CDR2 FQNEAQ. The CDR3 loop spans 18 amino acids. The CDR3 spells CASSLPADRTTSTDTQYF. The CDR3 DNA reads TGTGCCAGCAGCTTACCCGCGGACAGGACAACTAGCACAGATACGCAGTATTTT.

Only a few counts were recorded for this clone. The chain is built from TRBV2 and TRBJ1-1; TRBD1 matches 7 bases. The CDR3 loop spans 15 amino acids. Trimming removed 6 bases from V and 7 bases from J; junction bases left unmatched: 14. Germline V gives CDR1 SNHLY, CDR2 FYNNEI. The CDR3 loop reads CASSDPGWQGGEAFF. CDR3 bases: TGTGCCAGCAGCGACCCGGGTTGGCAGGGGGGTGAAGCTTTCTTT.

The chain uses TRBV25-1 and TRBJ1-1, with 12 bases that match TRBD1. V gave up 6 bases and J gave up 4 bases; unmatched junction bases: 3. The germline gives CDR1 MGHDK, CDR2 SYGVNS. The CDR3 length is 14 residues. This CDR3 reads CASRGQGAGTEAFF. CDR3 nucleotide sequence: TGTGCCAGCAGGGGACAGGGGGCAGGCACTGAAGCTTTCTTT.

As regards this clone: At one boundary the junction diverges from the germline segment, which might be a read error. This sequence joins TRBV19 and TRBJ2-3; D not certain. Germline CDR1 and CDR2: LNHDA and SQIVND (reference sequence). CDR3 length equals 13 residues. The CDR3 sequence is CASSTTSTDTQYF. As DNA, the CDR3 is TGTGCCAGCAGTACTACTAGCACAGATACGCAGTATTTT.

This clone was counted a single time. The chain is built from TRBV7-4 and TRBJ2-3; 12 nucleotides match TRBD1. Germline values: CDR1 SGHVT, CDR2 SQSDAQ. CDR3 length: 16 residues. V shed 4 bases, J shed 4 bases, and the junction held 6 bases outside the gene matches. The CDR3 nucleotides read TGTGCCAGCAGCTGGGGACAGGGGGCGCTGGCAGATACGCAGTATTTT. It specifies CASSWGQGALADTQYF.

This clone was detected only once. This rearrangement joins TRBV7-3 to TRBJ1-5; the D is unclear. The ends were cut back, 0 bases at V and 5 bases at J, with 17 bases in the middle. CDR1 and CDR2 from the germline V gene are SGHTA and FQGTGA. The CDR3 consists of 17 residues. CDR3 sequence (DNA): TGTGCCAGCAGCTTAACCCGAGCCGGACGGAAAGATCAGCCCCAGCATTTT. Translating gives CASSLTRAGRKDQPQHF.

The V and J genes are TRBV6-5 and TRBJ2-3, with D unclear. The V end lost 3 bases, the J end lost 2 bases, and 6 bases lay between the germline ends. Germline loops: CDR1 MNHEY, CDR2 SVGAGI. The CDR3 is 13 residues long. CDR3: CASSYYDTDTQYF. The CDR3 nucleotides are TGTGCCAGCAGTTATTACGACACAGATACGCAGTATTTT.

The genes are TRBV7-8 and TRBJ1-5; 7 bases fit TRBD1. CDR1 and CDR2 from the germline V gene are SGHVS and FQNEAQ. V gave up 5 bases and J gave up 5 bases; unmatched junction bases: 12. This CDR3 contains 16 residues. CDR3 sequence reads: CASSRTGEGSDQPQHF. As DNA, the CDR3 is TGTGCCAGCAGCCGTACAGGGGAAGGTTCCGATCAGCCCCAGCATTTT.

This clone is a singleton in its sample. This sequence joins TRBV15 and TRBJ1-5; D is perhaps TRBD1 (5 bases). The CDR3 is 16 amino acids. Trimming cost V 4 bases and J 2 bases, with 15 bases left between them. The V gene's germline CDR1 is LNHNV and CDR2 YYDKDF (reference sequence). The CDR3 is CATSNGNLGGNQPQHF. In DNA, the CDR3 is TGTGCCACCAGCAACGGAAACCTGGGGGGCAATCAGCCCCAGCATTTT.

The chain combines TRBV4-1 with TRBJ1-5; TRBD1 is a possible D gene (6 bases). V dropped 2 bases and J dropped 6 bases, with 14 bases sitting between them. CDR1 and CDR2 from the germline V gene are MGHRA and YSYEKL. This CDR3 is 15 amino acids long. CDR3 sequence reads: CASSQRGGLGQPQHF. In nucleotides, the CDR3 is TGCGCCAGCAGCCAACGAGGGGGGTTGGGTCAGCCCCAGCATTTT.

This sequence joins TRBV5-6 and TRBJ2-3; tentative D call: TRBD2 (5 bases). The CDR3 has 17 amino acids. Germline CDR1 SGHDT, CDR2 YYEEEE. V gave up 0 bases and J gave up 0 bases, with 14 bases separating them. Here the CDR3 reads CASSLELEVRSTDTQYF. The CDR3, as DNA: TGTGCCAGCAGCTTGGAACTAGAGGTACGAAGCACAGATACGCAGTATTTT.

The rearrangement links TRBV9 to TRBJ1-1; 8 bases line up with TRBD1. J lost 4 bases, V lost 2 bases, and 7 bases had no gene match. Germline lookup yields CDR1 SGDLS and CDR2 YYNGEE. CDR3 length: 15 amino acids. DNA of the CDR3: TGTGCCAGCAGCGTGCAGGGGGCGGGGGGCACTGAAGCTTTCTTT. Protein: CASSVQGAGGTEAFF.